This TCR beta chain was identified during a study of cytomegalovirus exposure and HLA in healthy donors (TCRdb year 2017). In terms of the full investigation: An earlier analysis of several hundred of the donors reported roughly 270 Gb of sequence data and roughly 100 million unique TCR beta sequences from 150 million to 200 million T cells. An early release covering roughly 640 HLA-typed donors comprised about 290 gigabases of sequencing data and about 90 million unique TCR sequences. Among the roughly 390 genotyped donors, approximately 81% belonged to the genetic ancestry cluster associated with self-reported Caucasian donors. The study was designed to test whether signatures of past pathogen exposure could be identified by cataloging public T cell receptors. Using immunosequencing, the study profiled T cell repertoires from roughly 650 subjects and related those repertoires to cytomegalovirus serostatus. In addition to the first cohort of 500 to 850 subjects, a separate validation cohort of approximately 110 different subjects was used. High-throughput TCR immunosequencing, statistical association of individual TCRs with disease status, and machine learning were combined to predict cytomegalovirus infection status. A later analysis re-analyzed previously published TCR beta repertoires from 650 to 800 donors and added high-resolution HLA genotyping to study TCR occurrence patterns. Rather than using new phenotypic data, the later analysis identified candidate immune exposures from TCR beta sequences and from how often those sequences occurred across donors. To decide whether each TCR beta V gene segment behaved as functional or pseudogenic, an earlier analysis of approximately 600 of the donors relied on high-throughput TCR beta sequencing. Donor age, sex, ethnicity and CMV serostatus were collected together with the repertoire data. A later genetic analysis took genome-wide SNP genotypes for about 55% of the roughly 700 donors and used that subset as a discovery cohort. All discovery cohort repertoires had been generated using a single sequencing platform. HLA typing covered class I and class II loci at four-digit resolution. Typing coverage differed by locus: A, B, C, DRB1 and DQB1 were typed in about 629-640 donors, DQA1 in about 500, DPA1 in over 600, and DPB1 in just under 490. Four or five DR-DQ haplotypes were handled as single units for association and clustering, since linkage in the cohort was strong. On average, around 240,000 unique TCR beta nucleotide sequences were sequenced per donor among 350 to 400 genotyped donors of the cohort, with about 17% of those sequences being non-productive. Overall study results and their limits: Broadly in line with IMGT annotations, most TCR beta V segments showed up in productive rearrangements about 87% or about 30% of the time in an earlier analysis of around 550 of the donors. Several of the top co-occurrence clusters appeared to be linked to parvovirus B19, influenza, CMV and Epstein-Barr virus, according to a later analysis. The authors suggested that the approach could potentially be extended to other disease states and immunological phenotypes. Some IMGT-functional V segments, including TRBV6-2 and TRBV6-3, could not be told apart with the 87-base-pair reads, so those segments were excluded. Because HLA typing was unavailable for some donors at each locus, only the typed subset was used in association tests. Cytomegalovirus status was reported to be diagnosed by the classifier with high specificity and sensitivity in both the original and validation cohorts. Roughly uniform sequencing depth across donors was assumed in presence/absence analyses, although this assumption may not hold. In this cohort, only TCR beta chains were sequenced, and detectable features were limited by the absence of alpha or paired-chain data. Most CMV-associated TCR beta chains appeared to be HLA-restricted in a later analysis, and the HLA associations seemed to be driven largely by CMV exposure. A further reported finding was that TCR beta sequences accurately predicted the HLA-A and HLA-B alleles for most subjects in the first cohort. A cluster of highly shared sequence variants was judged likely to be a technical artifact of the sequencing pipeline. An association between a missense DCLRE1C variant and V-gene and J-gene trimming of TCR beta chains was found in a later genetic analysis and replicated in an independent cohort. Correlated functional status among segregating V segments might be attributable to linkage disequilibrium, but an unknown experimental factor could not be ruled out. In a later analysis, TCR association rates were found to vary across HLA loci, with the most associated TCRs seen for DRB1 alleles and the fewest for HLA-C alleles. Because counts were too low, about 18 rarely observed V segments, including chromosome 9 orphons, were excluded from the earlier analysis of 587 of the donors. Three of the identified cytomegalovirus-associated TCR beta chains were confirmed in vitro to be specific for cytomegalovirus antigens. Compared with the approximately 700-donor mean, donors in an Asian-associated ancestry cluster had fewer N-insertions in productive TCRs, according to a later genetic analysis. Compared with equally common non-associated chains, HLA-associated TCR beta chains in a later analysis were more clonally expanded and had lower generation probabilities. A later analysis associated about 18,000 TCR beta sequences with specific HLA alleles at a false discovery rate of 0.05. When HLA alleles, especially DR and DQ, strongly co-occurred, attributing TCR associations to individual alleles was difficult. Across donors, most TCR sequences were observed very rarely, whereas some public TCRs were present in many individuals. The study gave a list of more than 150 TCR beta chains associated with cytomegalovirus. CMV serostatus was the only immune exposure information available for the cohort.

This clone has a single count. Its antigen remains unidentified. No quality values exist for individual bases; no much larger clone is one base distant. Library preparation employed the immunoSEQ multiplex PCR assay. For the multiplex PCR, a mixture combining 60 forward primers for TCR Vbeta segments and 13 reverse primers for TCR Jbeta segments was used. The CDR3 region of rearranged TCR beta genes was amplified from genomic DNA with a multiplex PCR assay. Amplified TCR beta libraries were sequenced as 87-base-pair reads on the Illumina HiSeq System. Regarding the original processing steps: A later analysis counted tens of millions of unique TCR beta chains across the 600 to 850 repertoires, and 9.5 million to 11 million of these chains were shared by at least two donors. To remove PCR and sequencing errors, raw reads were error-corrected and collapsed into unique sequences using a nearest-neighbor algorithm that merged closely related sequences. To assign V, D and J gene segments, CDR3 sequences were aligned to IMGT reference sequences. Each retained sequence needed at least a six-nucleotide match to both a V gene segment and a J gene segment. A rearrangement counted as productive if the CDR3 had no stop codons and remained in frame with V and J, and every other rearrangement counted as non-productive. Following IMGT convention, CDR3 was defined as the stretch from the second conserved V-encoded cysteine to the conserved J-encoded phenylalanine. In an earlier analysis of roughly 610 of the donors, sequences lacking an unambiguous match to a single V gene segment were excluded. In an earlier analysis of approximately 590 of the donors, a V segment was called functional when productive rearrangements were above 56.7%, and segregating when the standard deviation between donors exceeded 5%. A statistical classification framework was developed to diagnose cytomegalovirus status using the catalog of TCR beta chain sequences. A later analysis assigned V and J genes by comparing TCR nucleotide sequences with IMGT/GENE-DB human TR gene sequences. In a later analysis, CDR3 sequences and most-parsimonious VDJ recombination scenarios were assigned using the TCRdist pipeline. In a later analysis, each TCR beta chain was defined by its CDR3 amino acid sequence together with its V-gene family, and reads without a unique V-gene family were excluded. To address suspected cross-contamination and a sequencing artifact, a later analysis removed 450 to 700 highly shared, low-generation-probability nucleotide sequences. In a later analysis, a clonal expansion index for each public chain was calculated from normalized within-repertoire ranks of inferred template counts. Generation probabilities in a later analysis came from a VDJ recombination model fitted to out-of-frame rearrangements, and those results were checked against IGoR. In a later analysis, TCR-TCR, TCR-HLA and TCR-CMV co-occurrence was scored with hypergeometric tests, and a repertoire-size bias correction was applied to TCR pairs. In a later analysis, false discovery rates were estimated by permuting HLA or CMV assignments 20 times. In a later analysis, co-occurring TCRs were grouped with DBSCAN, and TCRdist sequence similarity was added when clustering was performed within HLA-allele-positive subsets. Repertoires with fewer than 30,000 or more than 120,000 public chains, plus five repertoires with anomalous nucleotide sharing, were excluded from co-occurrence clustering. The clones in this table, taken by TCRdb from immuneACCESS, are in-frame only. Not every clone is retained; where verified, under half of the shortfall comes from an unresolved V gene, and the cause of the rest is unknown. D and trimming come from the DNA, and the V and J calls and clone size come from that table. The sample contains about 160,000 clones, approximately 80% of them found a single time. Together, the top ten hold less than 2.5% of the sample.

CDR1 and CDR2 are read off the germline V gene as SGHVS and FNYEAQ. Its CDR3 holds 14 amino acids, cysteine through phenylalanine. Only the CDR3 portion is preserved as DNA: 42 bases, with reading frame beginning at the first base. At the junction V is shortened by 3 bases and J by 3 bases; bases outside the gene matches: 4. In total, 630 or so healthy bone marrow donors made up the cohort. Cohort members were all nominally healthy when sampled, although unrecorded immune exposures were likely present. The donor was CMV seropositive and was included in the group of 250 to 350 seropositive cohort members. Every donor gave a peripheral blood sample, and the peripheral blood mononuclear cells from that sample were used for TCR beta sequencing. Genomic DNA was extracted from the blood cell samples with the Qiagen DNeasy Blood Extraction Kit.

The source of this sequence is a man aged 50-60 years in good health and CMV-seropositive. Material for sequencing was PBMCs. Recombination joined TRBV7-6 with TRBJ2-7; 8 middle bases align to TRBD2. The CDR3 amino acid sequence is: CASSFAGGLYEQYF. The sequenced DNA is TGTGCCAGCAGCTTCGCGGGGGGACTCTACGAGCAGTACTTC.